Below are 14 T cell receptor beta chains sequenced from a single sample in a study of T cell responses to AZD1222 COVID-19 vaccine (dated by TCRdb to 2020 to 2022). Explained via the paper, the time point label denotes: baseline before first vaccination. Libraries were made using the immunoSEQ multiplex PCR assay. TCRdb mirrors the immuneACCESS table, restricted to in-frame sequences. Some clones are absent from its copies; in checked studies, under half trace to an unresolved V gene, and the reason for the others is unknown. The sample table shows some 160,000 clones, and around 94% are seen once. Around 0.96% of the sample is taken by the ten largest. The sample was peripheral blood, taken on day 0 of AZD1222 vaccination. Receptors were obtained from an adult in good health.

CDR3 residues: CASSQELSSEVDGNQPQHF. DNA for the CDR3: TGTGCCAGCAGCCAAGAATTGTCATCGGAGGTGGACGGCAATCAGCCCCAGCATTTT. The chain carries TRBV3-1 (or the pseudogene TRBV3-2) and TRBJ1-5; D gene unclear. This CDR3 comprises 19 residues. Trimming took off 0 bases at V and 2 bases at J, with 20 bases between the two ends. Germline V gene data show CDR1 as LGHDT and CDR2 as YNNKEL (reference sequence).

This chain links TRBV28 with TRBJ2-3; no clear D gene. The V gene lost 3 bases and the J gene lost 5 bases, with 9 bases spanning the gap. This CDR3 region has 13 residues. Germline V CDR1 and CDR2: MDHEN, SYDVKM. CDR3 loop: CASSFNIGDTQYF. In DNA, the CDR3 is TGTGCCAGCAGTTTTAATATCGGAGATACGCAGTATTTT.

This clone was seen more than once but under ten times. The rearrangement uses TRBV9 and TRBJ2-3, with D unresolved. V was shortened by 0 bases and J by 5 bases, with 4 bases between the two germline ends. CDR3 length: 12 amino acids. Germline V gene lookup returns CDR1 SGDLS and CDR2 YYNGEE. Written as DNA, the CDR3 is TGTGCCAGCAGCGTAGTCGGAGATACGCAGTATTTT. Translating it yields CASSVVGDTQYF.

The J gene is TRBJ1-2, the V gene TRBV7-9; D not resolved. V shed 2 bases and J shed 8 bases, with 15 bases lying between them. CDR1 and CDR2 from the germline V gene are SEHNR and FQNEAQ (reference sequence). CDR3 length equals 14 residues. CDR3 bases: TGTGCCAGCAGCTTAATTGGCACCTCCTCCGGCTACACCTTC. Protein product: CASSLIGTSSGYTF.

This clone was counted only a few times. The chain is built from TRBV18 and TRBJ2-1, with 10 nucleotides matching TRBD1. Germline values: CDR1 KGHSH, CDR2 LQKENI. The V and J ends lost 5 bases and 7 bases, in that order; junction bases with no gene match: 11. CDR3 length: 16 amino acids. CDR3: CASSSLTGGAGNEQFF. CDR3 DNA: TGTGCCAGCTCATCTCTGACAGGGGGCGCGGGTAATGAGCAGTTCTTC.

A few counts support this clone. The V and J genes are TRBV29-1 and TRBJ1-2, with a tentative D call TRBD1 (5 bases). V lost 5 bases and J lost 2, with 15 bases in between. Germline CDR1 and CDR2: SQVTM and ANQGSEA. The CDR3 is 14 residues long. The CDR3 here is CSVPGTIQNYGYTF. Here the CDR3 DNA reads TGCAGCGTTCCGGGGACCATTCAAAACTATGGCTACACCTTC.

V gene TRBV9 combines with J gene TRBJ2-3; D is possibly TRBD2 (6 bases). Germline V lookup: CDR1 SGDLS, CDR2 YYNGEE. The ends were cut back, 8 bases at V and 3 bases at J, with 19 bases in the middle. The CDR3 extends over 15 amino acids. DNA of the CDR3: TGTGCCAGTGACCTGCGCGGGGACGGGACAGATACGCAGTATTTT. It codes for CASDLRGDGTDTQYF.

Here the CDR3 DNA reads TGCGCCAGCAGCCCCCCGGGACTAGCAAGCACAGATACGCAGTATTTT. As protein: CASSPPGLASTDTQYF. The chain is built from TRBV4-1 and TRBJ2-3; 9 bases are shared with TRBD2. The CDR3 has 16 residues. J was trimmed by 0 bases and V by 4 bases; bases with no gene match: 5. Germline lookup yields CDR1 MGHRA and CDR2 YSYEKL.

The chain has TRBV28 and TRBJ2-5, with 8 bases that match TRBD2. Losses at the gene ends were 5 bases for V and 7 bases for J; bases not matched to a gene: 15. Germline V gene data show CDR1 as MDHEN and CDR2 as SYDVKM. The CDR3 sequence is 16 residues long. The CDR3 sequence: CASSPGSGGQKGTQYF. CDR3 in DNA: TGTGCCAGCAGTCCAGGGAGCGGGGGCCAAAAGGGGACCCAGTACTTC.

In its sample, this clone was seen a few times. The gene calls are TRBV2 and TRBJ1-2; TRBD1 aligns across 7 bases. Germline CDR1 SNHLY, CDR2 FYNNEI. J lost 6 bases, V lost 6 bases, and 10 bases had no gene match. CDR3 length: 14 amino acids. CDR3 region: CASSTQTGLNGYTF. The CDR3 nucleotides are TGTGCCAGCAGCACCCAGACAGGGCTCAATGGCTACACCTTC.

This clone was found a few times. This specimen includes other DNA sequences encoding the same CDR3. This chain uses TRBV6-5 with TRBJ1-1, with D possibly matching TRBD1 (5 bases). V was cut by 8 bases and J by 0 bases, with 10 bases left in between. The CDR3 extends over 13 amino acids. CDR1 MNHEY and CDR2 SVGAGI come from the germline V gene. The CDR3 protein is CASRGGMNTEAFF. For the CDR3, the DNA is TGTGCCAGCCGGGGGGGTATGAACACTGAAGCTTTCTTT.

The V call is TRBV18, the J call TRBJ2-3, with TRBD2 matching 10 bases. Germline V gene data show CDR1 as KGHSH and CDR2 as LQKENI. V shed 2 bases, J shed 14 bases, and the junction held 10 bases outside the gene matches. This CDR3 has 14 amino acids. CDR3 nucleotide sequence: TGTGCCAGCTCACCAGCTAGCGGGGGTGTCCCCCCGTATTTT. Protein product: CASSPASGGVPPYF.

The rearrangement uses TRBV6-9 and TRBJ1-2; 8 positions agree with TRBD1. The trim removed 3 bases at V and 4 bases at J, leaving 7 bases unmatched. Germline V CDR1 and CDR2: MNHGY, SVAAGI. This CDR3 has 15 amino acids. The CDR3 here is CASSYGEDRVYGYTF. CDR3 sequence (DNA): TGTGCCAGCAGTTACGGGGAGGACAGGGTCTATGGCTACACCTTC.

The chain combines TRBV2 with TRBJ2-2, with D possibly matching TRBD2 (5 bases). CDR3 length equals 14 residues. Germline lookup yields CDR1 SNHLY and CDR2 FYNNEI. Trimming took 8 bases from V and 1 from J, leaving 11 bases between them. The CDR3 sequence is CASASEGNTGELFF. The CDR3, as DNA: TGTGCCAGCGCTTCCGAGGGGAACACCGGGGAGCTGTTTTTT.